This T cell receptor (beta chain) was obtained from a study of PD-L1 blockade in urothelial cancer. In each PCR, synthetic TCR analog templates were spiked in. Only in-frame clones appear in the TCRdb table, and some are missing; sequencing was by immunoSEQ multiplex PCR. Among more than 60,000 clones listed, more than 70% were seen once. As for this clone: The sample contains more than one DNA sequence encoding this CDR3.

Time point denoted: peripheral blood 6 weeks after treatment start. Sequenced here: PBMCs, sampled around atezolizumab (anti-PD-L1) treatment. The sequence was collected from a man aged 55 to 70 with urothelial cancer.

The CDR3 loop is CAWSVSETQYF. The CDR3 nucleotides are TGTGCCTGGAGTGTATCGGAGACCCAGTACTTC. The chain couples TRBV30 to TRBJ2-5; the D is unclear. V was pared by 0 bases and J by 5 bases, with 4 bases between. The CDR3 runs 11 residues. Germline assignment: CDR1 GTSNPN and CDR2 SVGIG (reference sequence).